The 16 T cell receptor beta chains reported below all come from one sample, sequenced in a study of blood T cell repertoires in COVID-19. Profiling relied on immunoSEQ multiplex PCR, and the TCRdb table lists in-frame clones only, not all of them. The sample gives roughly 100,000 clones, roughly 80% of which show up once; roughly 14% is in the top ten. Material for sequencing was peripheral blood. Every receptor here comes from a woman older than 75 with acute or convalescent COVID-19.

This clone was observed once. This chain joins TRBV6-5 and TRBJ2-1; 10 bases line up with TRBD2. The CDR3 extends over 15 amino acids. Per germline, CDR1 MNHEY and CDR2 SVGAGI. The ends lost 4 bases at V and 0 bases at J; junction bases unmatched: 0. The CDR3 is CASSSSGSSYNEQFF. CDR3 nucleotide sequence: TGTGCCAGCAGTTCTAGCGGGAGCTCCTACAATGAGCAGTTCTTC.

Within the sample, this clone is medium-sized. CDR3 DNA: TGCAGTGCCGGAGAGGACGGGGAGCTGTTTTTT. It encodes CSAGEDGELFF. This chain connects TRBV20-1 to TRBJ2-2; D gene ambiguous. There are 11 residues in the CDR3. V gave up 6 bases and J gave up 7 bases, with 9 bases separating them. Germline CDR1 is DFQATT and CDR2 is SNEGSKA (reference sequence).

This CDR3 reads CASSPREGETQYF. In DNA form, the CDR3 reads TGTGCCAGCAGCCCCCGGGAGGGAGAGACCCAGTACTTC. The chain has TRBV7-2 and TRBJ2-5; TRBD2 agrees at 8 bases. The germline CDR1 and CDR2 sequences are SGHTA and FQGNSA. This CDR3 has 13 residues. Trimming cost V 5 bases and J 4 bases; bases outside gene matches: 3.

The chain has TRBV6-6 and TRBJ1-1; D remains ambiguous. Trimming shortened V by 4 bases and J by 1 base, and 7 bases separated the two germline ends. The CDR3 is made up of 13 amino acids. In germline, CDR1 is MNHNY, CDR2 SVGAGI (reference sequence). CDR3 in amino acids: CASSSLSNTEAFF. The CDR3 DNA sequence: TGTGCCAGCAGTTCCTTATCGAACACTGAAGCTTTCTTT.

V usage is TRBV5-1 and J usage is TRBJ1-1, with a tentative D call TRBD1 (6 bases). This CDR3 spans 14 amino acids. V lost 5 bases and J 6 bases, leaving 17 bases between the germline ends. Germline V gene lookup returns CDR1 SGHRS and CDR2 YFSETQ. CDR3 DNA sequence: TGCGCCAGCAGTTGGACAGTGGGGGCCTCTGAAGCTTTCTTT. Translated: CASSWTVGASEAFF. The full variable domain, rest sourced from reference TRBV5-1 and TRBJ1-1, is KAGVTQTPRYLIKTRGQQVTLSCSPISGHRSVSWYQQTPGQGLQFLFEYFSETQRNKGNFPGRFSGRQFSNSRSEMNVSTLELGDSALYLCASSWTVGASEAFFGQGTRLTVV.

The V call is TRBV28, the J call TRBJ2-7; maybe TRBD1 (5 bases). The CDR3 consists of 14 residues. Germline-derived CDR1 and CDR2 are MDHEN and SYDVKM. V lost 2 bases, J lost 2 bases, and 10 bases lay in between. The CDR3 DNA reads TGTGCCAGCAGTTTAAGCCAGGGCACCTACGAGCAGTACTTC. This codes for CASSLSQGTYEQYF. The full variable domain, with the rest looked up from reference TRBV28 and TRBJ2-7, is DVKVTQSSRYLVKRTGEKVFLECVQDMDHENMFWYRQDPGLGLRLIYFSYDVKMKEKGDIPEGYSVSREKKERFSLILESASTNQTSMYLCASSLSQGTYEQYFGPGTRLTVT.

Written as DNA, the CDR3 is TGTGCCAGCAGCTTGGCCGGGACAGAACAAGAGACCCAGTACTTC. It specifies CASSLAGTEQETQYF. The gene calls are TRBV5-5 and TRBJ2-5; 7 bases fit TRBD1. Looked up from germline, CDR1 is SGHKS and CDR2 is YYEKEE (reference sequence). The junction had 4 bases not matched to a gene; V was cut back by 0 bases and J by 2 bases. The CDR3 sequence is 15 residues long.

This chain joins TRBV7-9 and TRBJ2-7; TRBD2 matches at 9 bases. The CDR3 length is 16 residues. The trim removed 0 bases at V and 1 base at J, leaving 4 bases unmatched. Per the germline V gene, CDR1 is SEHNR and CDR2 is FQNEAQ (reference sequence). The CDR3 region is CASSLAGTSKSYEQYV. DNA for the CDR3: TGTGCCAGCAGCTTAGCCGGGACTAGCAAGTCCTACGAGCAGTACGTC.

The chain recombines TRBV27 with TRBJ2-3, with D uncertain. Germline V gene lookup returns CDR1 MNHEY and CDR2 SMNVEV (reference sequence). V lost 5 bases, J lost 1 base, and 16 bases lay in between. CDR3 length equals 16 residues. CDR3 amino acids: CASSTPFELGTDTQYF. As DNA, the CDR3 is TGTGCCAGCAGTACCCCCTTCGAACTTGGCACAGATACGCAGTATTTT.

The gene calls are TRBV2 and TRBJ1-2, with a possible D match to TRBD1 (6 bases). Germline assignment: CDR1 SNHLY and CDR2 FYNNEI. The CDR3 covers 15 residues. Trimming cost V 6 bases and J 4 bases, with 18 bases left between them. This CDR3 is CASRGGGAGAYGYTF. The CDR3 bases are TGTGCCAGCAGGGGGGGCGGCGCGGGAGCCTATGGCTACACCTTC.

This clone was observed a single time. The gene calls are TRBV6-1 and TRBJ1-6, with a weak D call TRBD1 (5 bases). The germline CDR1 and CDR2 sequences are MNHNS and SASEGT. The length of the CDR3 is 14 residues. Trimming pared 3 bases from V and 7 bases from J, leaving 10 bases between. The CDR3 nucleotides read TGTGCCAGCAGTGATCGAAGGGGAAATTCACCCCTCCACTTT. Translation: CASSDRRGNSPLHF.

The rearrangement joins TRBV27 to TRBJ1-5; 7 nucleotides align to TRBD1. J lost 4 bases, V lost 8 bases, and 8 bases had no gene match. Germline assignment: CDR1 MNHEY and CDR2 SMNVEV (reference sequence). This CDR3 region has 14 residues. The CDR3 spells CASRPGQLNQPQHF. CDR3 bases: TGTGCCAGCCGTCCGGGACAGCTAAATCAGCCCCAGCATTTT.

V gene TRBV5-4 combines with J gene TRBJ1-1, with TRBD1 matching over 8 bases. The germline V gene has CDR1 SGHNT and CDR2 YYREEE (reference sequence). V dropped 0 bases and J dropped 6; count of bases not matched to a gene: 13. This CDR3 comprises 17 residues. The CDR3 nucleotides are TGTGCCAGCAGCTTGGGTCAGGGGGCGCAAGGTATCGCTGAAGCTTTCTTT. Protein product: CASSLGQGAQGIAEAFF.

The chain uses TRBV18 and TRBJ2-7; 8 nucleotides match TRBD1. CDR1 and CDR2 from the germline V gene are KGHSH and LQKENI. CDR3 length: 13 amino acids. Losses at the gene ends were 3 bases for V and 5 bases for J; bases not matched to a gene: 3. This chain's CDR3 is CASSPMTGDEQYV. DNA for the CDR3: TGTGCCAGCTCACCCATGACAGGGGACGAGCAGTACGTC.

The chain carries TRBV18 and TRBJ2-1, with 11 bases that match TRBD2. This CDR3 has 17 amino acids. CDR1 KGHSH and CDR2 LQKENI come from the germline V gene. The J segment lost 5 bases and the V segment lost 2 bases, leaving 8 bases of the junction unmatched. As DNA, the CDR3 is TGTGCCAGCTCACCAACTAGCGGGAGTTCTGACAACAATGAGCAGTTCTTC. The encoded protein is CASSPTSGSSDNNEQFF. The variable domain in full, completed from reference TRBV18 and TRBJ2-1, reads NAGVMQNPRHLVRRRGQEARLRCSPMKGHSHVYWYRQLPEEGLKFMVYLQKENIIDESGMPKERFSAEFPKEGPSILRIQQVVRGDSAAYFCASSPTSGSSDNNEQFFGPGTRLTVL.

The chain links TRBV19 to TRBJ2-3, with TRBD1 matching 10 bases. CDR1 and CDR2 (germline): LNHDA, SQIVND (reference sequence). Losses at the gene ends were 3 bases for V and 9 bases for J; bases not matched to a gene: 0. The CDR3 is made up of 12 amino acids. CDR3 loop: CASSMDRGTQYF. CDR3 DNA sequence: TGTGCCAGTAGTATGGACAGGGGGACGCAGTATTTT. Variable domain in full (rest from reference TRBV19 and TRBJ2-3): DGGITQSPKYLFRKEGQNVTLSCEQNLNHDAMYWYRQDPGQGLRLIYYSQIVNDFQKGDIAEGYSVSREKKESFPLTVTSAQKNPTAFYLCASSMDRGTQYFGPGTRLTVL.